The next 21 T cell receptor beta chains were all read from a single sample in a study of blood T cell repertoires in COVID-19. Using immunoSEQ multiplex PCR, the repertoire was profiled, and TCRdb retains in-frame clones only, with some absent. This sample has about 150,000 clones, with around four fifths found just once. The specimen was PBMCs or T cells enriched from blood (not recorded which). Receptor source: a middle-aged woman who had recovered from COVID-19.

The CDR3 protein is CASSRDRSNNQPQHF. CDR3 in DNA: TGTGCCAGCTCAAGGGACAGGAGCAACAATCAGCCCCAGCATTTT. The genes are TRBV18 and TRBJ1-5, with 8 bases fitting TRBD1. This CDR3 has 15 amino acids. The J segment lost 3 bases and the V segment lost 5 bases, leaving 6 bases of the junction unmatched. Germline CDR1 is KGHSH and CDR2 is LQKENI.

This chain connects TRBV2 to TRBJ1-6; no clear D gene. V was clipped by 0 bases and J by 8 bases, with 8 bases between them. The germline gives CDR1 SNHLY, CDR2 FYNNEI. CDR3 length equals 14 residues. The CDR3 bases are TGTGCCAGCAGTGAAGCGGGCGGGTATTCACCCCTCCACTTT. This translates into CASSEAGGYSPLHF.

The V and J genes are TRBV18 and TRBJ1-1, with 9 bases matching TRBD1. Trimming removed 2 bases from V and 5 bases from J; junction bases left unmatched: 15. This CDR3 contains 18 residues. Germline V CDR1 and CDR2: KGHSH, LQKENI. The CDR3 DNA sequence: TGTGCCAGCTCACCAGTTCTTGGTCCGGGACAGGGTGGGACTGAAGCTTTCTTT. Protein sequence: CASSPVLGPGQGGTEAFF.

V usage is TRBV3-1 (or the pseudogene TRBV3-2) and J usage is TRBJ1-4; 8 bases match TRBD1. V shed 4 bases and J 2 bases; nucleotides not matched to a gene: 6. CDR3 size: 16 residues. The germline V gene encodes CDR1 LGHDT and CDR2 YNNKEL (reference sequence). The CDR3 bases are TGTGCCAGCAGCCCATGGACAGGGAGGACTAATGAAAAACTGTTTTTT. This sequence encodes CASSPWTGRTNEKLFF.

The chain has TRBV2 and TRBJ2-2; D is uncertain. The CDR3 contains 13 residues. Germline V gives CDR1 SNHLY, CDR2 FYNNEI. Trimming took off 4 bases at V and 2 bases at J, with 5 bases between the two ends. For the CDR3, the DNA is TGTGCCAGCAGTGCAGAAAACACCGGGGAGCTGTTTTTT. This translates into CASSAENTGELFF. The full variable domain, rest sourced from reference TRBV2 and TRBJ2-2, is EPEVTQTPSHQVTQMGQEVILRCVPISNHLYFYWYRQILGQKVEFLVSFYNNEISEKSEIFDDQFSVERPDGSNFTLKIRSTKLEDSAMYFCASSAENTGELFFGEGSRLTVL.

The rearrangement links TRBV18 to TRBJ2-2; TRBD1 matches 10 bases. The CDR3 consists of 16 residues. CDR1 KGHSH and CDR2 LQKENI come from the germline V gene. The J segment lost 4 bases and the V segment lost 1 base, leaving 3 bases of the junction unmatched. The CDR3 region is CASSPLGTGATGELFF. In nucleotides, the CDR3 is TGTGCCAGCTCACCACTAGGGACAGGGGCCACCGGGGAGCTGTTTTTT.

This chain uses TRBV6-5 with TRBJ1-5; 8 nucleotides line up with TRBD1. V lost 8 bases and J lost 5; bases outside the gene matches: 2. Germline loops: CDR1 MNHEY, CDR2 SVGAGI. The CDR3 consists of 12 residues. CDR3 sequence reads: CASAGQDQPQHF. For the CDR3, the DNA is TGTGCCAGCGCGGGACAGGATCAGCCCCAGCATTTT.

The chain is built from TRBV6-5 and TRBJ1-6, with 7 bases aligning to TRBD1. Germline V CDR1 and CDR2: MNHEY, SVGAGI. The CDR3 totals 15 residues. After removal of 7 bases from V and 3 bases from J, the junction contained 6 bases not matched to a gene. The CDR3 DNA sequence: TGTGCCAGCACGGGACAGTCCCTCTATAATTCACCCCTCCACTTT. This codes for CASTGQSLYNSPLHF.

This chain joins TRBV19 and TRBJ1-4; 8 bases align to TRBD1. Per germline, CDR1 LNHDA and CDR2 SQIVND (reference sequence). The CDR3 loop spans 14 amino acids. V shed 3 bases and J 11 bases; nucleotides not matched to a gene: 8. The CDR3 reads CASSIGQGAEKLFF. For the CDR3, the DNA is TGTGCCAGTAGTATTGGGCAGGGGGCGGAGAAACTGTTTTTT. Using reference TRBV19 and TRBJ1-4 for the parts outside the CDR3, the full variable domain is DGGITQSPKYLFRKEGQNVTLSCEQNLNHDAMYWYRQDPGQGLRLIYYSQIVNDFQKGDIAEGYSVSREKKESFPLTVTSAQKNPTAFYLCASSIGQGAEKLFFGSGTQLSVL.

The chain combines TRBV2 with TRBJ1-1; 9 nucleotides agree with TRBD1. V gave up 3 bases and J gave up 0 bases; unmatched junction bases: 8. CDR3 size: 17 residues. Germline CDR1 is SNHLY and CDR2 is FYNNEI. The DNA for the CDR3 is TGTGCCAGCAGTGATTCTGGGGACAGGGTTATGAACACTGAAGCTTTCTTT. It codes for CASSDSGDRVMNTEAFF.

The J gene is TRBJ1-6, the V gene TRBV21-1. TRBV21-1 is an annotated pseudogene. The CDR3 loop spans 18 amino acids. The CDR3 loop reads CASSKACFRSQAGSPLHF. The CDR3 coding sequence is TGTGCCAGCAGCAAAGCCTGTTTTAGGAGTCAGGCGGGCTCACCCCTCCACTTT.

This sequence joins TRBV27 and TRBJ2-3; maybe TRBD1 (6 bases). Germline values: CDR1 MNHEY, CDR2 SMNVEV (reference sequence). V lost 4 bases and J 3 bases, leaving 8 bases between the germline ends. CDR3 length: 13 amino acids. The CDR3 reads CASSWTETDTQYF. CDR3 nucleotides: TGTGCCAGCAGTTGGACAGAGACAGATACGCAGTATTTT.

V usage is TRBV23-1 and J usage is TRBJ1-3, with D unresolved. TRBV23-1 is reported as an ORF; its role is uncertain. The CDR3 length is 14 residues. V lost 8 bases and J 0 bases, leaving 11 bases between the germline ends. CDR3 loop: CASVYKSSGNTIYF. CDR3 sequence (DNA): TGCGCCAGCGTATATAAGAGCTCTGGAAACACCATATATTTT.

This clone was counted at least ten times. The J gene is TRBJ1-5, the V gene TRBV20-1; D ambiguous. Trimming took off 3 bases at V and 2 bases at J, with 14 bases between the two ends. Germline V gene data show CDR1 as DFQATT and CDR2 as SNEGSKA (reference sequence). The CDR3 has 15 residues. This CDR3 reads CSASQEGSGNQPQHF. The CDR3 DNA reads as TGCAGTGCTAGTCAAGAAGGGAGTGGCAATCAGCCCCAGCATTTT.

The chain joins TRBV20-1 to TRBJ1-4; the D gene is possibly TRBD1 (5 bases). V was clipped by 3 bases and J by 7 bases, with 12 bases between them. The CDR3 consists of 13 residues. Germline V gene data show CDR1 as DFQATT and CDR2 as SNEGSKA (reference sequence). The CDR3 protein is CSASMQGREKLFF. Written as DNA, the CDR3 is TGCAGTGCTAGTATGCAGGGTCGTGAAAAACTGTTTTTT.

The CDR3 region is CASSTTSGTSYEQYF. CDR3 bases: TGCGCCAGCAGCACCACTAGCGGAACCTCCTACGAGCAGTACTTC. The V and J genes are TRBV5-1 and TRBJ2-7; TRBD2 matches 8 bases. CDR1 and CDR2 from the germline V gene are SGHRS and YFSETQ. There are 15 residues in the CDR3. V lost 4 bases and J lost 0; bases outside the gene matches: 6.

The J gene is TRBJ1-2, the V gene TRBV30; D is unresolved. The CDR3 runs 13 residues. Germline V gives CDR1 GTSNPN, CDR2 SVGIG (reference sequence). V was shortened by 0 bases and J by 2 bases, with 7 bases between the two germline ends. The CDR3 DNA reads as TGTGCCTGGAGTGTAGAACGGAACTATGGCTACACCTTC. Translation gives CAWSVERNYGYTF.

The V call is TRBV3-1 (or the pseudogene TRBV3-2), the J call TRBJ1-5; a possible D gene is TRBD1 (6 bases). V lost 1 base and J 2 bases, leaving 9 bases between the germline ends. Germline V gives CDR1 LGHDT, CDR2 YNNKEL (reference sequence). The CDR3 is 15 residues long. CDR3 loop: CASSQGTDRNQPQHF. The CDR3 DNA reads TGTGCCAGCAGCCAAGGGACAGATCGCAATCAGCCCCAGCATTTT.

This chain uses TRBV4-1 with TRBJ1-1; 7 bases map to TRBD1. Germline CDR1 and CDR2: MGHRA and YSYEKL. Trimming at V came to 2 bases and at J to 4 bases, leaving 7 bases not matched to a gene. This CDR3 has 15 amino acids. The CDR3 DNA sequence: TGCGCCAGCAGCCAACCTCAGGGGGGAAGCACTGAAGCTTTCTTT. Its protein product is CASSQPQGGSTEAFF.

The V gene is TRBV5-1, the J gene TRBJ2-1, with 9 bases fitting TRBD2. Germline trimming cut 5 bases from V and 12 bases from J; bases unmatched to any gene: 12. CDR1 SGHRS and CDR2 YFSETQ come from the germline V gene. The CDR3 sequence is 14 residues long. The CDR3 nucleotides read TGCGCCAGCAGTTTATCTAGCGGGAAAGAGGGGCAGTTCTTC. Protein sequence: CASSLSSGKEGQFF.

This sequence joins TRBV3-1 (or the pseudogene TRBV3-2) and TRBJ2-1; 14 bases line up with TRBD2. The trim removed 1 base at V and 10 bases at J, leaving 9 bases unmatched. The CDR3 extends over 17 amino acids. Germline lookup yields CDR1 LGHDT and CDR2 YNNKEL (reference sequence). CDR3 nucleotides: TGTGCCAGCAGCCAAGCACCGGGACTAGCGGGAGACGGAGAGCAGTTCTTC. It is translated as CASSQAPGLAGDGEQFF.